One and the same sample provided the 25 T cell receptor beta chains below, sequenced in a study of CD8+ T cells in alopecia areata. cDNA reverse transcribed from extracted RNA served as the sequencing template. TCRdb keeps only in-frame clones here, not all; method: immunoSEQ multiplex PCR. The top ten hold around 1% of the sample, which has around 140,000 clones, approximately 50% seen once. The sequencing used CD4+ T cells sorted from blood, collected at week 0. The receptors were sampled from a human donor with alopecia areata.

This chain uses TRBV30 with TRBJ1-3, with D uncertain. The CDR3 has 11 residues. CDR1 is GTSNPN, CDR2 SVGIG, per germline (reference sequence). The DNA for the CDR3 is TGTGCGGTGTCCGGAGTTGACACCATATATTTT. It is translated as CAVSGVDTIYF.

The rearrangement links TRBV15 to TRBJ2-7; 7 bases map to TRBD2. The CDR3 has 15 amino acids. Looked up from germline, CDR1 is LNHNV and CDR2 is YYDKDF (reference sequence). The V gene end was trimmed by 0 bases and the J gene end by 3 bases; junction bases not matched to a gene: 5. The CDR3 spells CATSRDPGLDYEQYF. The CDR3, as DNA: TGTGCCACCAGCAGAGATCCCGGACTAGACTACGAGCAGTACTTC.

The rearrangement links TRBV29-1 to TRBJ1-2, with 7 nucleotides matching TRBD1. The J segment lost 6 bases and the V segment lost 7 bases, leaving 2 bases of the junction unmatched. Germline V gene data show CDR1 as SQVTM and CDR2 as ANQGSEA. This CDR3 is built from 10 residues. Written as DNA, the CDR3 is TGCAGCGCTGACAGGGATGGCTACACCTTC. It encodes CSADRDGYTF. Drawing the rest from reference TRBV29-1 and TRBJ1-2, the complete variable domain is SAVISQKPSRDICQRGTSLTIQCQVDSQVTMMFWYRQQPGQSLTLIATANQGSEATYESGFVIDKFPISRPNLTFSTLTVSNMSPEDSSIYLCSADRDGYTFGSGTRLTVV.

V gene TRBV25-1 combines with J gene TRBJ2-2, with a tentative D call TRBD1 (8 bases). Per germline, CDR1 MGHDK and CDR2 SYGVNS. CDR3 length equals 14 residues. V gave up 6 bases and J gave up 9 bases, with 17 bases separating them. The CDR3 DNA reads as TGTGCCAGCAGCCGGACAGGGAGGGTTTGGGAGCTGTTTTTT. Encoded protein: CASSRTGRVWELFF.

The chain has TRBV5-4 and TRBJ2-7, with D possibly called TRBD1 or TRBD2 (6 bases each). The CDR3 covers 14 residues. Between the trimmed V and J ends, which lost 3 bases and 5 bases, there was a span of 15 bases. Germline CDR1 reads SGHNT; CDR2 reads YYREEE (reference sequence). The CDR3: CASSSPGGGHEQYF. CDR3 nucleotide sequence: TGTGCCAGCAGCTCTCCTGGAGGGGGGCACGAGCAGTACTTC.

Comment on this clone: Relative to the germline gene, one junction end is altered; a read error may explain this. V gene TRBV7-2 combines with J gene TRBJ2-2, with D unresolved. The CDR3 covers 15 residues. From germline, CDR1 is SGHTA and CDR2 FQGNSA. This CDR3 reads CAGSLQPPPTGELFF. CDR3 nucleotide sequence: TGTGCCGGCAGCTTACAACCGCCCCCCACCGGGGAGCTGTTTTTT. Complete variable domain (other parts from reference TRBV7-2 and TRBJ2-2): GAGVSQSPSNKVTEKGKDVELRCDPISGHTALYWYRQSLGQGLEFLIYFQGNSAPDKSGLPSDRFSAERTGGSVSTLTIQRTQQEDSAVYLCAGSLQPPPTGELFFGEGSRLTVL.

In this sample, this clone turned up once. This chain joins TRBV19 and TRBJ1-2; D unclear. Per germline, CDR1 LNHDA and CDR2 SQIVND (reference sequence). The length of the CDR3 is 14 residues. V was cut by 4 bases and J by 4 bases, with 13 bases left in between. For the CDR3, the DNA is TGTGCCAGTAGTAGCCCCGAACAGAGCTATGGCTACACCTTC. Encoded protein: CASSSPEQSYGYTF.

The chain uses TRBV7-9 and TRBJ2-1; 9 nucleotides agree with TRBD2. Per germline, CDR1 SEHNR and CDR2 FQNEAQ (reference sequence). This CDR3 has 17 residues. J was trimmed by 9 bases and V by 4 bases; bases with no gene match: 16. In DNA, the CDR3 is TGTGCCAGCAGCTCCGATCGGGGGACTAGCTATACGAGTGAGCAGTTCTTC. Translation: CASSSDRGTSYTSEQFF.

This clone has only a few counts. This chain joins TRBV7-9 and TRBJ2-2, with unresolved D. CDR1 is SEHNR and CDR2 is FQNEAQ in the germline V gene (reference sequence). The CDR3 consists of 14 residues. The V gene lost 5 bases and the J gene lost 6 bases, with 13 bases spanning the gap. Here the CDR3 DNA reads TGTGCCAGCAGCCGGTTTCAGAGAGCCGGGGAGCTGTTTTTT. Amino acid sequence: CASSRFQRAGELFF.

The chain recombines TRBV5-1 with TRBJ2-3; D is ambiguous. This CDR3 has 14 residues. Deletions cut 2 bases from V and 4 bases from J, with 11 bases between. Germline CDR1 is SGHRS and CDR2 is YFSETQ. This CDR3 is CASSFVGTPDTQYF. Written as DNA, the CDR3 is TGCGCCAGCAGCTTTGTGGGAACCCCAGATACGCAGTATTTT. Variable domain in full (rest from reference TRBV5-1 and TRBJ2-3): KAGVTQTPRYLIKTRGQQVTLSCSPISGHRSVSWYQQTPGQGLQFLFEYFSETQRNKGNFPGRFSGRQFSNSRSEMNVSTLELGDSALYLCASSFVGTPDTQYFGPGTRLTVL.

V gene TRBV30 combines with J gene TRBJ1-4; D uncertain. Trimming took 4 bases from V and 6 from J, leaving 21 bases between them. The CDR3 runs 16 residues. Germline values: CDR1 GTSNPN, CDR2 SVGIG (reference sequence). The CDR3 region is CAWNPSRLRSDEKLFF. The DNA for the CDR3 is TGTGCCTGGAATCCTAGCAGGCTTCGATCGGATGAAAAACTGTTTTTT.

The genes are TRBV19 and TRBJ1-4, with unresolved D. The V end was cut by 3 bases, the J end by 8 bases, with 10 bases between. The CDR3 length is 13 residues. Per the germline V gene, CDR1 is LNHDA and CDR2 is SQIVND (reference sequence). The CDR3 bases are TGTGCCAGTAGTATCGACAAGGACGAAAAACTGTTTTTT. As protein: CASSIDKDEKLFF.

This clone was seen a few times. The chain recombines TRBV5-1 with TRBJ1-4, with TRBD1 as a possible D gene (6 bases). The V end was cut by 3 bases, the J end by 7 bases, with 19 bases between. The CDR3 covers 16 residues. CDR1 and CDR2 (germline): SGHRS, YFSETQ. The CDR3 DNA reads as TGCGCCAGCAGCTCTCCGGGACACGGAGGTAGTGAAAAACTGTTTTTT. It translates to CASSSPGHGGSEKLFF.

The chain uses TRBV6-6 and TRBJ2-6; no reliable D call. CDR1 and CDR2 from the germline V gene are MNHNY and SVGAGI (reference sequence). CDR3 length: 15 residues. With 6 bases removed from V and 4 bases from J, the gap between germline ends came to 13 bases. CDR3: CASRLTSFGANVLTF. CDR3 DNA sequence: TGTGCCAGCAGGCTAACATCCTTCGGGGCCAACGTCCTGACTTTC.

By share, this clone counts as medium-sized. The V gene is TRBV15, the J gene TRBJ2-4; no definite D call. The germline CDR1 and CDR2 sequences are LNHNV and YYDKDF (reference sequence). Trimming stripped 0 bases from V and 4 bases from J, with 7 bases between. The CDR3 is made up of 14 amino acids. This CDR3 reads CATSRDGQKNIQYF. CDR3 nucleotide sequence: TGTGCCACCAGCAGAGATGGGCAGAAAAACATTCAGTACTTC.

The rearrangement uses TRBV7-2 and TRBJ2-3; D gene ambiguous. The V end lost 0 bases, the J end lost 0 bases, and 7 bases lay between the germline ends. The CDR3 spans 15 residues. Germline CDR1 is SGHTA and CDR2 is FQGNSA. CDR3 sequence: CASSLARPSTDTQYF. Written as DNA, the CDR3 is TGTGCCAGCAGCTTAGCACGCCCCAGCACAGATACGCAGTATTTT.

This chain's CDR3 is CASSWDRSTDTQYF. The CDR3 coding sequence is TGCGCCAGCAGCTGGGACAGAAGCACAGATACGCAGTATTTT. The V gene is TRBV5-1, the J gene TRBJ2-3; 7 nucleotides line up with TRBD1. J was trimmed by 0 bases and V by 3 bases; bases with no gene match: 1. The length of the CDR3 is 14 residues. Germline V lookup: CDR1 SGHRS, CDR2 YFSETQ.

This clone was found a few times. The chain uses TRBV29-1 and TRBJ2-3; 9 bases line up with TRBD2. CDR3 length: 13 amino acids. V shed 8 bases, J shed 5 bases, and the junction held 8 bases outside the gene matches. The germline V gene encodes CDR1 SQVTM and CDR2 ANQGSEA. CDR3 sequence (DNA): TGCAGCCCTGTGGTAGCGGGAGAAGATACGCAGTATTTT. As protein: CSPVVAGEDTQYF.

The chain has TRBV6-5 and TRBJ1-5; D uncertain. V lost 4 bases to trimming and J lost 4 bases, with 11 bases between them. The CDR3 consists of 14 residues. Germline CDR1 MNHEY, CDR2 SVGAGI. The CDR3 loop reads CASSFRTGNQPQHF. CDR3 DNA: TGTGCCAGCAGTTTTAGGACGGGAAATCAGCCCCAGCATTTT.

The rearrangement joins TRBV11-2 to TRBJ2-2; D may match TRBD1 or TRBD2 (5 bases each). V was clipped by 6 bases and J by 5 bases, with 16 bases between them. CDR3 length: 15 amino acids. Germline-derived CDR1 and CDR2 are SGHAT and FQNNGV. CDR3 in amino acids: CASRAPGDGTGELFF. The DNA of the CDR3 is TGTGCCAGCAGGGCGCCTGGGGACGGGACCGGGGAGCTGTTTTTT.

The chain joins TRBV29-1 to TRBJ2-5; D might be TRBD1 or TRBD2, each matching 5 bases. The length of the CDR3 is 13 residues. Trimming took off 8 bases at V and 1 base at J, with 14 bases between the two ends. The germline CDR1 and CDR2 sequences are SQVTM and ANQGSEA. The CDR3 DNA sequence: TGCAGCACAACCGGGGCCGTCCAAGAGACCCAGTACTTC. It is translated as CSTTGAVQETQYF.

The chain couples TRBV7-2 to TRBJ1-1, with D unresolved. The CDR3 is 12 amino acids. The V gene lost 3 bases and the J gene lost 5 bases, with 7 bases spanning the gap. Per the germline V gene, CDR1 is SGHTA and CDR2 is FQGNSA. The CDR3 region is CASSLTGTEAFF. CDR3 nucleotides: TGTGCCAGCAGCTTGACGGGTACTGAAGCTTTCTTT.

V is TRBV6-5 and J is TRBJ2-5; 8 bases fit TRBD2. This CDR3 has 12 residues. Germline V gene data show CDR1 as MNHEY and CDR2 as SVGAGI. V lost 5 bases and J lost 9; bases outside the gene matches: 5. CDR3 in amino acids: CASSVAGRAQYF. CDR3 nucleotides: TGTGCCAGCAGTGTAGCGGGGAGGGCCCAGTACTTC.

This clone appeared a few times. V gene TRBV10-3 combines with J gene TRBJ2-2; D gene ambiguous. CDR3 size: 11 residues. The V end lost 0 bases, the J end lost 9 bases, and 2 bases lay between the germline ends. Looked up from germline, CDR1 is ENHRY and CDR2 is SYGVKD. The chain's CDR3 is CAISESRELFF. CDR3 nucleotide sequence: TGTGCCATCAGTGAGTCGCGGGAGCTGTTTTTT.

The chain carries TRBV27 and TRBJ2-1; D possibly corresponds to TRBD2 (5 bases). This CDR3 has 11 residues. The V and J ends lost 8 bases and 4 bases respectively, with 6 bases between them. Looked up from germline, CDR1 is MNHEY and CDR2 is SMNVEV (reference sequence). CDR3 sequence reads: CASWEYNEQFF. The CDR3 region has the DNA TGTGCCAGCTGGGAGTACAATGAGCAGTTCTTC.